A selection of T cell receptor beta chains follows, all from one sample in a study of blood T cell repertoires in COVID-19. Only in-frame clones appear in the TCRdb table, and some are missing; sequencing was by immunoSEQ multiplex PCR. Of roughly 15,000 clones in the sample, 76% were seen once. Material: peripheral blood. The receptors stem from a man between 65 and 80 years old with active or convalescent COVID-19. The CDR3 runs from the conserved cysteine through the conserved F or W. A D gene is named only where the DNA matches it firmly. Only part of the rows carry a size: once, few, many, or a class if the clone is expanded.

v_gene: TRBV11-2
d_gene: TRBD1
j_gene: TRBJ1-1
abundance: -
CDR3nt: TGTGCCAGCAGAATGGGACAGGGGGAGAACACTGAAGCTTTCTTT
CDR3aa: CASRMGQGENTEAFF

v_gene: TRBV6-5
d_gene: TRBD2
j_gene: TRBJ2-5
abundance: once
CDR3nt: TGTGCCAGCAAAAATGGCCTAGCGGAAGAGACCCAGTACTTC
CDR3aa: CASKNGLAEETQYF

v_gene: TRBV3-1/TRBV3-2
d_gene: TRBD2
j_gene: TRBJ2-1
abundance: medium-sized
CDR3nt: TGTGCCAGCAGCCAAGGGGGAGGGCCTCGAAATGAGCAGTTCTTC
CDR3aa: CASSQGGGPRNEQFF

v_gene: TRBV7-9
d_gene: TRBD1
j_gene: TRBJ1-3
abundance: -
CDR3nt: TGTGCCAGCAGCTTCCAGGGGGTAGGAACCATATATTTT
CDR3aa: CASSFQGVGTIYF

v_gene: TRBV28
d_gene: -
j_gene: TRBJ1-2
abundance: once
CDR3nt: TGTGCCAGCAGTTTAACCCAGGGCAACACCACCTTC
CDR3aa: CASSLTQGNTTF

v_gene: TRBV6-6
d_gene: -
j_gene: TRBJ2-7
abundance: -
CDR3nt: TGTGCCAGCAGTTACTCGGAAGTGAGGGAGCAGTACTTC
CDR3aa: CASSYSEVREQYF

v_gene: TRBV10-1
d_gene: -
j_gene: TRBJ1-2
abundance: once
CDR3nt: TGCGCCAGCAGCGGGAATTCGGGCTACACCTTC
CDR3aa: CASSGNSGYTF

v_gene: TRBV6-5
d_gene: TRBD2
j_gene: TRBJ2-1
abundance: -
CDR3nt: TGTGCCAGCAGTCCCCCTCTAGCGGATTACAATGAGCAGTTCTTC
CDR3aa: CASSPPLADYNEQFF

v_gene: TRBV19
d_gene: -
j_gene: TRBJ1-4
abundance: -
CDR3nt: TGTGCCAGTAGGCAGTCAAGAAGGGGGAGTAATGAAAAACTGTTTTTT
CDR3aa: CASRQSRRGSNEKLFF

v_gene: TRBV28
d_gene: -
j_gene: TRBJ2-1
abundance: -
CDR3nt: TGTGCCAGCAGTTCGCCGACTACCTACCTAAATGAGCAGTTCTTC
CDR3aa: CASSSPTTYLNEQFF

v_gene: TRBV3-1/TRBV3-2
d_gene: TRBD2
j_gene: TRBJ2-1
abundance: -
CDR3nt: TGTGCCAGCAGCCAGTTCCTAGCGGGAGGCAGAAATGAGCAGTTCTTC
CDR3aa: CASSQFLAGGRNEQFF

v_gene: TRBV4-1
d_gene: TRBD2
j_gene: TRBJ2-7
abundance: few
CDR3nt: TGCGCCAGCAGCCAAGATAATGCGGGGGATCCCTACGAGCAGTACTTC
CDR3aa: CASSQDNAGDPYEQYF

v_gene: TRBV5-1
d_gene: -
j_gene: TRBJ2-1
abundance: -
CDR3nt: TGCGCCAGCAGCTTGGCCAGTTTCAATGAGCAGTTCTTC
CDR3aa: CASSLASFNEQFF

v_gene: TRBV24-1
d_gene: TRBD1
j_gene: TRBJ2-3
abundance: -
CDR3nt: TGTGCCACCAGTACTACGGGACAGGGTGACTTTAAGACGCAGTATTTT
CDR3aa: CATSTTGQGDFKTQYF

v_gene: TRBV11-2
d_gene: TRBD2
j_gene: TRBJ2-5
abundance: few
CDR3nt: TGTGCCAGCAGCTACCGACCTAGCGGGGAAGAGACCCAGTACTTC
CDR3aa: CASSYRPSGEETQYF

v_gene: TRBV4-2
d_gene: -
j_gene: TRBJ1-2
abundance: -
CDR3nt: TGTGCCAGCAGCCAAGAGCCGGAGGGAGGGTATGGCTACACCTTC
CDR3aa: CASSQEPEGGYGYTF

v_gene: TRBV27
d_gene: TRBD2
j_gene: TRBJ2-7
abundance: once
CDR3nt: TGTGCCAGCAGCCTAGCGGGTACCCCCTCCTACGAGCAGTACTTC
CDR3aa: CASSLAGTPSYEQYF

v_gene: TRBV5-4
d_gene: TRBD1
j_gene: TRBJ2-1
abundance: -
CDR3nt: TGTGCCAGCAGCTTACAGGGGCCCGGCCCCCTCCATGAGCAGTTCTTC
CDR3aa: CASSLQGPGPLHEQFF

v_gene: TRBV6-2/TRBV6-3
d_gene: -
j_gene: TRBJ2-5
abundance: -
CDR3nt: TGTGCCAGCAGTTACTCGAATAGCGTCCGAGAGACCCAGTACTTC
CDR3aa: CASSYSNSVRETQYF

v_gene: TRBV19
d_gene: -
j_gene: TRBJ1-5
abundance: -
CDR3nt: TGTGCCAGTAGTTACTCAGGGCAGAGCAATCAGCCCCAGCATTTT
CDR3aa: CASSYSGQSNQPQHF

v_gene: TRBV28
d_gene: TRBD2
j_gene: TRBJ2-7
abundance: few
CDR3nt: TGTGCCAGCAGCCCGGGACTAGCGGGATATCCCCCTTGGGAGCAGTACTTC
CDR3aa: CASSPGLAGYPPWEQYF

v_gene: TRBV7-2
d_gene: -
j_gene: TRBJ2-2
abundance: -
CDR3nt: TGTGCCAGCAGCCTCACATTAGCGGTCGGGGAGCTGTTTTTT
CDR3aa: CASSLTLAVGELFF

v_gene: TRBV28
d_gene: TRBD2
j_gene: TRBJ2-7
abundance: few
CDR3nt: TGTGCCAGCAGGGTAGCGGGAGGGCCTTGGGAGCAGTACTTC
CDR3aa: CASRVAGGPWEQYF

v_gene: TRBV5-1
d_gene: TRBD1
j_gene: TRBJ2-3
abundance: -
CDR3nt: TGCGCCAGCAGCTTAAACAGGGGGTTCACAGATACGCAGTATTTT
CDR3aa: CASSLNRGFTDTQYF

v_gene: TRBV5-1
d_gene: -
j_gene: TRBJ2-7
abundance: -
CDR3nt: TGCGCCAGCAGCTCATCCGACCTCGCGGGGGAGCAGTACTTC
CDR3aa: CASSSSDLAGEQYF

v_gene: TRBV19
d_gene: -
j_gene: TRBJ1-1
abundance: -
CDR3nt: TGTGCCAGTAGGTCCGCGGGGAGAACTGAAGCTTTCTTT
CDR3aa: CASRSAGRTEAFF

v_gene: TRBV7-9
d_gene: TRBD2
j_gene: TRBJ2-1
abundance: -
CDR3nt: TGTGCCAGCAGCTTAGGGGCCGGGACTACTGCCAATGAGCAGTTCTTC
CDR3aa: CASSLGAGTTANEQFF

v_gene: TRBV20-1
d_gene: -
j_gene: TRBJ2-7
abundance: -
CDR3nt: TGCAGTGCTCCCCGGGGGATTGAGCAGTACTTC
CDR3aa: CSAPRGIEQYF

v_gene: TRBV7-9
d_gene: -
j_gene: TRBJ2-5
abundance: -
CDR3nt: TGTGCCAGCAGCCCCCGACAGAACCAAGAGACCCAGTACTTC
CDR3aa: CASSPRQNQETQYF

v_gene: TRBV3-1/TRBV3-2
d_gene: -
j_gene: TRBJ2-7
abundance: -
CDR3nt: TGTGCCAGCAGCCAACTAATCGCCTCCTACGAGCAGTACTTC
CDR3aa: CASSQLIASYEQYF

v_gene: TRBV9
d_gene: TRBD1
j_gene: TRBJ1-2
abundance: -
CDR3nt: TGTGCCAGCAGCGCGGGACAGGGGGATTTCACCCGTTTGGAGGGCTACACCTTC
CDR3aa: CASSAGQGDFTRLEGYTF

v_gene: TRBV2
d_gene: TRBD2
j_gene: TRBJ2-1
abundance: -
CDR3nt: TGTGCCAGCAGTGAAGCGCTTGGGACTAGCGGGGGCACCCCTTACAATGAGCAGTTCTTC
CDR3aa: CASSEALGTSGGTPYNEQFF

v_gene: TRBV28
d_gene: -
j_gene: TRBJ1-5
abundance: -
CDR3nt: TGTGCCAGCAGTTTAGAGGGTCAGCAGCCCCAGCATTTT
CDR3aa: CASSLEGQQPQHF

v_gene: TRBV7-8
d_gene: TRBD2
j_gene: TRBJ2-1
abundance: -
CDR3nt: TGTGCCAGCAGCTCCAATGACTATAGCGGGGGGTTTGAGCAGTTCTTC
CDR3aa: CASSSNDYSGGFEQFF

v_gene: TRBV9
d_gene: TRBD2
j_gene: TRBJ2-5
abundance: -
CDR3nt: TGTGCCAGCAGCGTAGCCGGGATAGCGGGGCCCCAGTACTTC
CDR3aa: CASSVAGIAGPQYF

v_gene: TRBV11-1
d_gene: -
j_gene: TRBJ1-2
abundance: -
CDR3nt: TGTGCCAGCAGCGGCAGGGGTCGGGGCTACACCTTC
CDR3aa: CASSGRGRGYTF

v_gene: TRBV30
d_gene: -
j_gene: TRBJ1-4
abundance: -
CDR3nt: TGTGCCCGCCGGACTGACATTAATGAAAAACTGTTTTTT
CDR3aa: CARRTDINEKLFF

v_gene: TRBV2
d_gene: TRBD2
j_gene: TRBJ2-2
abundance: -
CDR3nt: TGTGCCGTTGCAGGGACTAGCAGAGCCGGGGAGCTGTTTTTT
CDR3aa: CAVAGTSRAGELFF

v_gene: TRBV21-1
d_gene: -
j_gene: TRBJ1-1
abundance: once
CDR3nt: TGTGCCAGCAGCGAGGGAGGGAGGAAGAAGAAGAACACTGAAGCTTTCTTT
CDR3aa: CASSEGGRKKKNTEAFF

v_gene: TRBV25-1
d_gene: TRBD1
j_gene: TRBJ1-4
abundance: -
CDR3nt: TGTGCCAGCAGTGAAGGGACAGGGTTACCTGAAAAACTGTTTTTT
CDR3aa: CASSEGTGLPEKLFF

v_gene: TRBV11-3
d_gene: -
j_gene: TRBJ2-7
abundance: -
CDR3nt: TGTGCCAGCAGCTTACGGGGCCAGGGGCCCTACGAGCAGTACTTC
CDR3aa: CASSLRGQGPYEQYF

v_gene: TRBV7-2
d_gene: -
j_gene: TRBJ2-3
abundance: -
CDR3nt: TGTGCCAGCAGCTTAGTAGCGCCGCTGGGGGGTAAAGATACGCAGTATTTT
CDR3aa: CASSLVAPLGGKDTQYF

v_gene: TRBV29-1
d_gene: -
j_gene: TRBJ1-1
abundance: once
CDR3nt: TGCGGGGGCTGGGCCCTCGGGAACACTGAAGCTTTCTTT
CDR3aa: CGGWALGNTEAFF

v_gene: TRBV5-1
d_gene: TRBD2
j_gene: TRBJ2-3
abundance: -
CDR3nt: TGCGCCAGCAGCACGGGGGGTTACACAGATACGCAGTATTTT
CDR3aa: CASSTGGYTDTQYF

v_gene: TRBV5-8
d_gene: -
j_gene: TRBJ1-5
abundance: -
CDR3nt: TGTGCCAGCAGCTTTGGAGGAAATAGCAATCAGCCCCAGCATTTT
CDR3aa: CASSFGGNSNQPQHF

v_gene: TRBV5-5
d_gene: TRBD1
j_gene: TRBJ2-7
abundance: -
CDR3nt: TGTGCCAGCAGCAACCCGGGACAGGGCGCCTACGAGCAGTACTTC
CDR3aa: CASSNPGQGAYEQYF

v_gene: TRBV19
d_gene: -
j_gene: TRBJ1-5
abundance: few
CDR3nt: TGTGCCAGTAGTATCTGGCAGGGTCGAGGACAGCCCCAGCATTTT
CDR3aa: CASSIWQGRGQPQHF

v_gene: TRBV5-1
d_gene: TRBD2
j_gene: TRBJ2-5
abundance: few
CDR3nt: TGCGCCAGCAGCTTGTATGGGACTAACCAAGAGACCCAGTACTTC
CDR3aa: CASSLYGTNQETQYF

v_gene: TRBV15
d_gene: -
j_gene: TRBJ2-2
abundance: -
CDR3nt: TGTGCCACCAGCAGAGAAAGGAGCACCGGGGAGCTGTTTTTT
CDR3aa: CATSRERSTGELFF

v_gene: TRBV11-1
d_gene: -
j_gene: TRBJ2-7
abundance: -
CDR3nt: TGTGCCAGCAGCACCTCGGAGGGTTGGGGTTCCTACGAGCAGTACTTC
CDR3aa: CASSTSEGWGSYEQYF

v_gene: TRBV10-2
d_gene: TRBD2
j_gene: TRBJ2-3
abundance: -
CDR3nt: TGCGCCAGCAAGGAGCGGGGTAACACAGATACGCAGTATTTT
CDR3aa: CASKERGNTDTQYF

v_gene: TRBV5-1
d_gene: TRBD1
j_gene: TRBJ2-5
abundance: few
CDR3nt: TGCGCCAGCAGCCTGACAGGGGGCCAAGAGACCCAGTACTTC
CDR3aa: CASSLTGGQETQYF

v_gene: TRBV6-5
d_gene: TRBD1
j_gene: TRBJ2-7
abundance: -
CDR3nt: TGTGCCACCACGGGACAGGGCAGCTCCGAGCAGTACTTC
CDR3aa: CATTGQGSSEQYF

v_gene: TRBV5-1
d_gene: -
j_gene: TRBJ1-1
abundance: -
CDR3nt: TGCGCCAGCAGCTTATATCCCCTTGACACTGAAGCTTTCTTT
CDR3aa: CASSLYPLDTEAFF

v_gene: TRBV28
d_gene: TRBD2
j_gene: TRBJ2-4
abundance: -
CDR3nt: TGTGCCAGCAGTTCCGGGACTAGCGGGACCTCGGCAGCCAAAAACATTCAGTACTTC
CDR3aa: CASSSGTSGTSAAKNIQYF